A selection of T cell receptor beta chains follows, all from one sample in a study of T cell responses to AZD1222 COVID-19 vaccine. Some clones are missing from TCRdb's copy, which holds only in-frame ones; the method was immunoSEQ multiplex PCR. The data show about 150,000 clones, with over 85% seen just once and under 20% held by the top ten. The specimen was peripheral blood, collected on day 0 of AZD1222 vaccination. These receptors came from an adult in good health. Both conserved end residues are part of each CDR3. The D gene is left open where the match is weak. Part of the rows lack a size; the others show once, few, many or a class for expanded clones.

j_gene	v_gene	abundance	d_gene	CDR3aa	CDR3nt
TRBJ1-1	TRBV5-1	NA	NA	CASSPIASNTEAFF	TGCGCCAGCAGCCCCATTGCCTCGAACACTGAAGCTTTCTTT
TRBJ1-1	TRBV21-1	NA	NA	CASSKGVGGTNTEAFF	TGTGCCAGCAGCAAAGGGGTAGGGGGGACTAACACTGAAGCTTTCTTT
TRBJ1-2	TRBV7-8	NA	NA	CASSPEGVRANYGYTF	TGTGCCAGCAGCCCCGAGGGGGTACGAGCTAACTATGGCTACACCTTC
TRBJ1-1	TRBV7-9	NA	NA	CASSLTVNTEAFF	TGTGCCAGCAGCTTGACAGTGAACACTGAAGCTTTCTTT
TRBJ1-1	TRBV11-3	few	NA	CASSFSLNTEAFF	TGTGCCAGCAGCTTCAGCTTGAACACTGAAGCTTTCTTT
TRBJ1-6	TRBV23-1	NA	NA	CASTGTGSPLHF	TGCGCCAGCACAGGGACTGGTTCACCCCTCCACTTT
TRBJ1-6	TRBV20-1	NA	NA	CSASLGARNSPLHF	TGCAGTGCTAGTTTGGGGGCTCGGAATTCACCCCTCCACTTT
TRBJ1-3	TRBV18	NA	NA	CASSLDRTAGNTIYF	TGTGCCAGCTCACTCGACCGGACAGCCGGAAACACCATATATTTT
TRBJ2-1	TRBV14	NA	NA	CASSRGGYYNEQFF	TGTGCCAGCAGCCGCGGTGGGTACTACAATGAGCAGTTCTTC
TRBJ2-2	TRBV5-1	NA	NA	CASSSGRNPGELFF	TGCGCCAGCAGCTCCGGACGGAATCCCGGGGAGCTGTTTTTT
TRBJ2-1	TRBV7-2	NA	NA	CASSLVINEQFF	TGTGCCAGCAGCTTAGTCATAAATGAGCAGTTCTTC
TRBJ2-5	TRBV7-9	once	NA	CASWGGQETQYF	TGTGCCAGCTGGGGCGGTCAAGAGACCCAGTACTTC
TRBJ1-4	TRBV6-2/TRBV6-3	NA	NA	CASSQLATNEKLFF	TGTGCCAGCAGCCAACTAGCAACTAATGAAAAACTGTTTTTT
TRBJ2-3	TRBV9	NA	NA	CASSVGGTDTQYF	TGTGCCAGCAGCGTAGGGGGAACAGATACGCAGTATTTT
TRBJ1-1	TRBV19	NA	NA	CASSISRGAEAFF	TGTGCCAGTAGTATCTCCAGAGGGGCTGAAGCTTTCTTT
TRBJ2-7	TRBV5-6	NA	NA	CASSAMVQGSYEQYF	TGTGCCAGCAGCGCCATGGTACAGGGCTCCTACGAGCAGTACTTC
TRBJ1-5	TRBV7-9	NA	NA	CASSLDPNQPQHF	TGTGCCAGCAGTTTAGACCCTAATCAGCCCCAGCATTTT
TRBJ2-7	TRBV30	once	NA	CAWSSPGRGSYEQYF	TGTGCCTGGAGTTCCCCAGGGCGCGGCTCCTACGAGCAGTACTTC
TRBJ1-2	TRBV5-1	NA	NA	CASRQGTSGYTF	TGCGCCAGCAGACAGGGAACAAGTGGCTACACCTTC
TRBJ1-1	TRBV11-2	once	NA	CASSSQVAAQNTEAFF	TGTGCCAGCAGCTCGCAGGTGGCAGCGCAGAACACTGAAGCTTTCTTT
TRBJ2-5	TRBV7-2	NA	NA	CASSLKRLSTHQETQYF	TGTGCCAGCAGCTTAAAAAGGTTGTCAACCCACCAAGAGACCCAGTACTTC
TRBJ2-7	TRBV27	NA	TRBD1	CASRGTGDSYEQYF	TGTGCCAGCCGTGGGACAGGGGACTCCTACGAGCAGTACTTC
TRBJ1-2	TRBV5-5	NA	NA	CASSTPGRVVYGYTF	TGTGCCAGCAGCACCCCCGGGAGGGTGGTCTATGGCTACACCTTC
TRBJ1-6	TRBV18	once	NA	CASSPLAGVDSPLHF	TGTGCCAGCTCACCCCTGGCAGGAGTCGATTCACCCCTCCACTTT
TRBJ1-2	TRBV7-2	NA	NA	CASSRGRYGYTF	TGTGCCTCGAGCCGGGGGCGATATGGCTACACCTTC
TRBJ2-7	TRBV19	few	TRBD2	CASSIFSGGSPYEQYF	TGTGCCAGTAGTATTTTCTCAGGCGGGAGTCCCTACGAGCAGTACTTC
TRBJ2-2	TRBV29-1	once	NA	CSVEVGSSGVAGELFF	TGCAGCGTTGAAGTGGGGAGCTCGGGAGTCGCCGGGGAGCTGTTTTTT
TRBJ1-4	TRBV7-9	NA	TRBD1	CASNSPGGTNEKLFF	TGTGCCAGCAACTCTCCAGGGGGCACTAATGAAAAACTGTTTTTT
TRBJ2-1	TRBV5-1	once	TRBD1	CASSSTTGLEQFF	TGCGCCAGCAGCAGCACGACAGGGCTTGAGCAGTTCTTC
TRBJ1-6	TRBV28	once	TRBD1	CASSLSGTGWNSPLHF	TGTGCCAGCAGTTTATCTGGGACAGGGTGGAATTCACCCCTCCACTTT
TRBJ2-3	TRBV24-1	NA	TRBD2	CATSDATSGRSTDTQYF	TGTGCCACCAGTGATGCGACTAGCGGGAGAAGCACAGATACGCAGTATTTT
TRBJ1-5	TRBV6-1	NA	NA	CASSEEGRSSNQPQHF	TGTGCCAGCAGTGAAGAAGGACGGAGTAGCAATCAGCCCCAGCATTTT
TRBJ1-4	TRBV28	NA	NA	CASSLGGARGKLFF	TGTGCCAGCAGTTTGGGTGGGGCTCGAGGAAAACTGTTTTTT
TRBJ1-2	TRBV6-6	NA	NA	CASNERGTIANYGYTF	TGTGCCAGCAACGAAAGGGGGACCATAGCTAACTATGGCTACACCTTC
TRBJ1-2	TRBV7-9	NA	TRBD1	CASSRRTGVRGYTF	TGTGCCAGCAGCCGACGGACAGGTGTCCGTGGCTACACCTTC
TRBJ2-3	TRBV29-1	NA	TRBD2	CSVEGASGRVDTQYF	TGCAGCGTCGAGGGGGCTAGCGGGAGGGTAGATACGCAGTATTTT
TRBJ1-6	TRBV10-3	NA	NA	CAAAGTQNSPLHF	TGTGCCGCGGCCGGGACTCAGAATTCACCCCTCCACTTT
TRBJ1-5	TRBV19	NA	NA	CASTGPRGGGQPQHF	TGTGCCAGTACTGGGCCCCGGGGGGGAGGTCAGCCCCAGCATTTT
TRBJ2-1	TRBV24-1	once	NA	CATSPSGFPYNEQFF	TGTGCCACCAGCCCCTCAGGGTTCCCCTACAATGAGCAGTTCTTC
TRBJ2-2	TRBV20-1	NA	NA	CSASSPTLNTGELFF	TGCAGTGCTAGTAGTCCAACCCTAAACACCGGGGAGCTGTTTTTT
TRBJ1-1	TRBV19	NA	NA	CASSAQGNTEAFF	TGTGCCAGTAGTGCTCAGGGGAACACTGAAGCTTTCTTT
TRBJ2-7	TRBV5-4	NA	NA	CASSIQPAYEQYF	TGTGCCAGCAGCATCCAACCCGCCTACGAGCAGTACTTC
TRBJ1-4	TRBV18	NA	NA	CASSRGSNEKLFF	TGTGCCAGCTCACGGGGCTCTAATGAAAAACTGTTTTTT
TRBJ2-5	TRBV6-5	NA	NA	CASSHREQETQYF	TGTGCCAGCAGTCACAGGGAACAAGAGACCCAGTACTTC
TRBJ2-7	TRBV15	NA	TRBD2	CATSRGQTSGSSYEQYF	TGTGCCACCAGCAGAGGCCAGACTAGCGGTAGCTCCTACGAGCAGTACTTC
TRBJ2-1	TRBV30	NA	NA	CACSSDSYNEQFF	TGTGCCTGTTCTAGCGACTCCTACAATGAGCAGTTCTTC
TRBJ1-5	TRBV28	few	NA	CASSGTSSNQPQHF	TGTGCCAGCAGCGGGACAAGTAGCAATCAGCCCCAGCATTTT
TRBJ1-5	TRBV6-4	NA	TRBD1	CASRPFSWTGAPNNQPQHF	TGTGCCAGCAGGCCTTTTTCTTGGACAGGGGCCCCTAATAATCAGCCCCAGCATTTT
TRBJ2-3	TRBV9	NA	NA	CASSPSTTLTDTQYF	TGTGCCAGCAGCCCGTCCACCACCCTCACAGATACGCAGTATTTT
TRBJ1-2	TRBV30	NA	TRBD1	CAWTTDGGGRRF	TGTGCCTGGACCACCGACGGAGGGGGCAGGCGCTTC
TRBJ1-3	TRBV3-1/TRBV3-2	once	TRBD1	CASSQPPGTANFGNTIYF	TGTGCCAGCAGCCAACCCCCCGGGACAGCAAACTTTGGAAACACCATATATTTT
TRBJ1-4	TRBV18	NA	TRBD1	CASSPATGNEKLFF	TGTGCCAGCTCACCAGCGACAGGGAATGAAAAACTGTTTTTT
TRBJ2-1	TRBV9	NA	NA	CASSRQGGAGYNEQFF	TGTGCCAGCAGCCGACAAGGCGGGGCAGGGTACAATGAGCAGTTCTTC
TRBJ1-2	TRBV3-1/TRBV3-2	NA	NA	CASSLGALNYGYTF	TGTGCCAGCAGCTTGGGGGCACTTAACTATGGCTACACCTTC
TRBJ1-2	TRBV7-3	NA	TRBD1	CASSPTGAMGGYTF	TGTGCCAGCAGCCCGACAGGGGCGATGGGAGGCTACACCTTC
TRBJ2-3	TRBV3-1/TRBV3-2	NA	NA	CASSPSRRSTDTQYF	TGTGCCAGCAGCCCCTCGAGGCGGAGCACAGATACGCAGTATTTT
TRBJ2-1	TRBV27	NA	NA	CASSFRVRLGEQFF	TGTGCCAGCAGTTTCCGGGTCCGCCTCGGGGAGCAGTTCTTC
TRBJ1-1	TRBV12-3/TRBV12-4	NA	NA	CASTFQVNTEAFF	TGTGCCAGCACCTTTCAGGTGAACACTGAAGCTTTCTTT
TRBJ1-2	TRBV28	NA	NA	CASRGTGLRTRGYTF	TGTGCCAGCAGAGGAACAGGGCTTCGAACGCGAGGCTACACCTTC
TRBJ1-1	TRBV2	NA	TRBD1	CASRTGVLGTEAFF	TGTGCCAGCCGGACAGGGGTATTGGGCACTGAAGCTTTCTTT